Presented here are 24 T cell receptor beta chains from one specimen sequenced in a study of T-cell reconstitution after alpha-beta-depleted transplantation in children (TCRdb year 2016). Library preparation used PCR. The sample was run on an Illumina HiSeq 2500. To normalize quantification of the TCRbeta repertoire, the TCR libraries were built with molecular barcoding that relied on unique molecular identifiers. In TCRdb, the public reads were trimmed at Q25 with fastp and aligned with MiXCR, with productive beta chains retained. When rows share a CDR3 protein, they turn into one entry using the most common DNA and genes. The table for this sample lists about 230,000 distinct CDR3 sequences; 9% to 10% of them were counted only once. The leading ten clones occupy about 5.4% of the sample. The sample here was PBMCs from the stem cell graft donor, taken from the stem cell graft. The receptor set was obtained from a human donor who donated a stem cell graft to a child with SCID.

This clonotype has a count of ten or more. CDR3 sequence reads: CASSTDRGVGNEQFF. The CDR3 region has the DNA TGTGCCAGCAGTACAGACAGGGGAGTCGGAAATGAGCAGTTCTTC. The chain couples TRBV6-5 to TRBJ2-1; 8 bases are shared with TRBD1. Trimming removed 5 bases from V and 7 bases from J; junction bases left unmatched: 10. The CDR3 totals 15 residues. Germline V lookup: CDR1 MNHEY, CDR2 SVGAGI.

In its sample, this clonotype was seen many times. The CDR3 region has the DNA TGTGCCAGCTCGCGGGGGGTGGAATATGGCTACACCTTC. This codes for CASSRGVEYGYTF. The V call is TRBV6-1, the J call TRBJ1-2, with D perhaps TRBD1 (5 bases). Between the trimmed V and J ends, which lost 8 bases and 5 bases, there was a span of 15 bases. The length of the CDR3 is 13 residues. Germline loops: CDR1 MNHNS, CDR2 SASEGT.

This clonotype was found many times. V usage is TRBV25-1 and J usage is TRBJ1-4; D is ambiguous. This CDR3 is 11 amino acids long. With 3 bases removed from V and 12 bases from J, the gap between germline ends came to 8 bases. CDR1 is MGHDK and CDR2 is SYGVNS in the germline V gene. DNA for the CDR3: TGTGCCAGCAGTGATACCTTTGAACTGTTTTTT. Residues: CASSDTFELFF.

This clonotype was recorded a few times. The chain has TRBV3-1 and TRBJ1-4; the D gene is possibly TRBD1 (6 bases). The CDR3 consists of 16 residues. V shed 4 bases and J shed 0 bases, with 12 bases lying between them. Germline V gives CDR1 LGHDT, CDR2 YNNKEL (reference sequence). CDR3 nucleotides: TGTGCCAGCAGCCGTGGACAGAGGGCAACTAATGAAAAACTGTTTTTT. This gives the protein CASSRGQRATNEKLFF.

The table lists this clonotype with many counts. CDR3 sequence: CASADPGGVTDTQYF. The CDR3 region has the DNA TGTGCCAGCGCCGACCCAGGGGGTGTCACAGATACGCAGTATTTT. The genes are TRBV6-1 and TRBJ2-3; 7 bases line up with TRBD1. Looked up from germline, CDR1 is MNHNS and CDR2 is SASEGT. The CDR3 is made up of 15 amino acids. J gave up 2 bases and V 8 bases, and 10 bases lay outside the gene matches.

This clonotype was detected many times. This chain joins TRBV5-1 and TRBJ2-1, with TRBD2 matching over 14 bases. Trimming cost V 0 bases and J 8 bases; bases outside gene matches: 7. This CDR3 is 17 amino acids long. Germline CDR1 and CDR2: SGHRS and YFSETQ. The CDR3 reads CASSLGRTSGGSDEQFF. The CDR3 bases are TGCGCCAGCAGCTTGGGGAGGACTAGCGGGGGGAGTGATGAGCAGTTCTTC.

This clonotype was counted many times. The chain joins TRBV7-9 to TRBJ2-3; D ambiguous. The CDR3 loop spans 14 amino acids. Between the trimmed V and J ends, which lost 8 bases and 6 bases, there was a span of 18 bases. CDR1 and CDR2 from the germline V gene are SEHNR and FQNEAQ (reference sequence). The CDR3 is CASATERKTDTQYF. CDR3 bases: TGTGCCAGCGCCACTGAGAGAAAGACCGATACGCAGTATTTT.

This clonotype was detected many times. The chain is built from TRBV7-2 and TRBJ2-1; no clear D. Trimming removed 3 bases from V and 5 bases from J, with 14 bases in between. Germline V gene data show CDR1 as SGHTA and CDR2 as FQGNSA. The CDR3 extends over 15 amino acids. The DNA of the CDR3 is TGTGCCAGCAGCTTCCCGACCCGGGCAAACAATGAGCAGTTCTTC. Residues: CASSFPTRANNEQFF.

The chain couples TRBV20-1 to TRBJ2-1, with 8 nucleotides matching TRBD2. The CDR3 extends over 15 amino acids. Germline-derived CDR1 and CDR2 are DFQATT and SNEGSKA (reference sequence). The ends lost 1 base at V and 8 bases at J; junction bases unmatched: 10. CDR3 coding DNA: TGCAGTGCTAGAGGGGATTGGCGGGGGGCCGATGAGCAGTTCTTC. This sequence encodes CSARGDWRGADEQFF.

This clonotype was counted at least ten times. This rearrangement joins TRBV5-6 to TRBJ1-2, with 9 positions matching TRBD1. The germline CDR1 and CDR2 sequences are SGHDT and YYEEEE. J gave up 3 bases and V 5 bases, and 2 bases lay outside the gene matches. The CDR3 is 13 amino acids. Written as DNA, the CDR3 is TGTGCCAGCAGTTGGGACAGGGACTATGGCTACACCTTC. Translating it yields CASSWDRDYGYTF.

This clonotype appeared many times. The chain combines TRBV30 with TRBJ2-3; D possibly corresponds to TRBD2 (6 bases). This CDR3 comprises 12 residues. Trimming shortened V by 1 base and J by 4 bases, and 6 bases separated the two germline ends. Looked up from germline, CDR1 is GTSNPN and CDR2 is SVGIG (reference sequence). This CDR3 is CAWSGGADTQYF. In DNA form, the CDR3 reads TGTGCCTGGAGTGGGGGGGCAGATACGCAGTATTTT.

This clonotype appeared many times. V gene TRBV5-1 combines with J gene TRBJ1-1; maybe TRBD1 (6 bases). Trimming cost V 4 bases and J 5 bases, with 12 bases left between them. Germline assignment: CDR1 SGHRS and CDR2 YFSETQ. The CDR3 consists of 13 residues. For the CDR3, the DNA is TGCGCCAGCAGCGGCGCGAGGGGGACTGAAGCTTTCTTT. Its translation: CASSGARGTEAFF.

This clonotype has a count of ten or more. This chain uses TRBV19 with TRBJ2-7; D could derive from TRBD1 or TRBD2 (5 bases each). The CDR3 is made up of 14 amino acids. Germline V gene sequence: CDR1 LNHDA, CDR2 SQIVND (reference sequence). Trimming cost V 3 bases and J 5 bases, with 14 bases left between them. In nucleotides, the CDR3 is TGTGCCAGTAGTATGAGGGCAGGGTCGGACGAGCAGTACTTC. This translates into CASSMRAGSDEQYF.

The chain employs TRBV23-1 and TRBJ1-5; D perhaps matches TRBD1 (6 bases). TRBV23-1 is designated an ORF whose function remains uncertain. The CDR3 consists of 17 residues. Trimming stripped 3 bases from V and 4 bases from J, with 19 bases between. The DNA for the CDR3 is TGCGCCAGCAGTCAGTCAATGGGCAGGGACAAAAATCAGCCCCAGCATTTT. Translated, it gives CASSQSMGRDKNQPQHF.

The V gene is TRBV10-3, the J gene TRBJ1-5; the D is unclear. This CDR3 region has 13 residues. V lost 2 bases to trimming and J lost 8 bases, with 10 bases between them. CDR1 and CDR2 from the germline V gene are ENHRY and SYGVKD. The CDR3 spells CAISEGFGKPQHF. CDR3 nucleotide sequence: TGTGCCATCAGTGAGGGGTTTGGCAAGCCCCAGCATTTT.

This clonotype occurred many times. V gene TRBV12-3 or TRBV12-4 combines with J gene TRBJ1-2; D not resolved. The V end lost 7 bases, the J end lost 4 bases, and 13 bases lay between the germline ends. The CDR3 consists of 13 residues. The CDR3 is CASTPGSGYGYTF. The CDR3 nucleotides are TGTGCCAGCACCCCCGGGAGTGGCTATGGCTACACCTTC.

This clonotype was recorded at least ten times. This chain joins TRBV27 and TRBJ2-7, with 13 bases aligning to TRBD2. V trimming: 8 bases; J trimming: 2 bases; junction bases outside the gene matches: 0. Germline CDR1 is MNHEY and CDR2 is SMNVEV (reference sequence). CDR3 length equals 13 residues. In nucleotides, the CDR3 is TGTGCCAGCGGACTAGCGGGGGCCTACGAGCAGTACTTC. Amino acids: CASGLAGAYEQYF.

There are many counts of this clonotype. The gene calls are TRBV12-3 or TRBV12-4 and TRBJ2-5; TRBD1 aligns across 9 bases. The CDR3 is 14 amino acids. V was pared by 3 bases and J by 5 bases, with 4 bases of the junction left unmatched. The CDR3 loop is CASSLGTGPETQYF. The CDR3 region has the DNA TGTGCCAGCAGTTTGGGGACAGGGCCTGAGACCCAGTACTTC.

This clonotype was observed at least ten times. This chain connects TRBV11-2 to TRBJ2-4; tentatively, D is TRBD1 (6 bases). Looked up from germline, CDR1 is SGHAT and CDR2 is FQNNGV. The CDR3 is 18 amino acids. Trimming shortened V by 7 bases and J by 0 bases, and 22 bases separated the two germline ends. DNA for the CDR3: TGTGCCAGCATCGCTCAACAGTCTGGGGGCGCAGCCAAAAACATTCAGTACTTC. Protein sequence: CASIAQQSGGAAKNIQYF. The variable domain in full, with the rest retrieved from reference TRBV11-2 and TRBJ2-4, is EAGVAQSPRYKIIEKRQSVAFWCNPISGHATLYWYQQILGQGPKLLIQFQNNGVVDDSQLPKDRFSAERLKGVDSTLKIQPAKLEDSAVYLCASIAQQSGGAAKNIQYFGAGTRLSVL.

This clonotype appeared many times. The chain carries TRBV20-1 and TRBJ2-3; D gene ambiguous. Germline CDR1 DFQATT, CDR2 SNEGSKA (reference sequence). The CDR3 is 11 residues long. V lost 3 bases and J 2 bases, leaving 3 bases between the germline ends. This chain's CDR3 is CSASPTDTQYF. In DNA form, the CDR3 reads TGCAGTGCTAGCCCCACAGATACGCAGTATTTT.

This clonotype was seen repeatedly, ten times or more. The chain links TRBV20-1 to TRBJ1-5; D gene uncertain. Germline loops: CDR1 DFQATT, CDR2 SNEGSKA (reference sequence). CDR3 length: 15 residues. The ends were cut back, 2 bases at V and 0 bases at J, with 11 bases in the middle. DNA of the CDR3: TGCAGTGCTAGACCCGGACTGAATAGCAATCAGCCCCAGCATTTT. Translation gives CSARPGLNSNQPQHF.

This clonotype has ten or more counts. CDR3 sequence reads: CAISPGIAGADTQYF. DNA of the CDR3: TGTGCCATCAGCCCCGGAATAGCGGGGGCAGATACGCAGTATTTT. The V call is TRBV10-3, the J call TRBJ2-3, with 9 bases fitting TRBD2. The ends lost 6 bases at V and 4 bases at J; junction bases unmatched: 8. The CDR3 is 15 amino acids. The germline V gene encodes CDR1 ENHRY and CDR2 SYGVKD.

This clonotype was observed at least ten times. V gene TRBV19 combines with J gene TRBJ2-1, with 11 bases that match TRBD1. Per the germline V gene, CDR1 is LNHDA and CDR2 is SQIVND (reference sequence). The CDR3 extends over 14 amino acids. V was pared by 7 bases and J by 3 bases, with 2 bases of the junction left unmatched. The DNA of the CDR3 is TGTGCCAGTAAGGACAGGGGGCTCTACAATGAGCAGTTCTTC. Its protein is CASKDRGLYNEQFF.

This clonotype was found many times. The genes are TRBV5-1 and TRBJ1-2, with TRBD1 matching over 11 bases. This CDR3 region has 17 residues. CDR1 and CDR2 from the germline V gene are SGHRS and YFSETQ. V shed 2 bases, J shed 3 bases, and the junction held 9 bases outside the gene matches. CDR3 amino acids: CASSLSGQGVADYGYTF. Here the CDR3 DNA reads TGCGCCAGCAGCTTATCGGGACAGGGGGTGGCTGACTATGGCTACACCTTC.